This T cell receptor beta chain was documented in a study of immune evolution from preneoplasia to lung adenocarcinoma. Study results and limitations: Later-stage lesions seemingly showed higher T cell density and diversity than normal lung.

As concerns this clone: Antigen specificity is unknown.

Here immunoSEQ multiplex PCR was the method, and the copy in TCRdb shows in-frame clones only, minus some. In the table there are about 3,800 clones, roughly 80% of which are singletons. Per the germline V gene, CDR1 is MGHRA and CDR2 is YSYEKL. V was trimmed by 0 bases and J by 4 bases, leaving 15 bases between them. This CDR3 comprises 16 residues. The V gene is TRBV4-1, the J gene TRBJ1-2; D possibly corresponds to TRBD1 (5 bases). Sequencing was carried out using FFPE adjacent normal lung tissue. The receptor's source is a person between 65 and 80 years old with lung adenocarcinoma. DNA for the CDR3: TGCGCCAGCAGCCAAGAATTTACCCCAGGGACCTATGGCTACACCTTC. Translating it yields CASSQEFTPGTYGYTF.